A selection of T cell receptor beta chains follows, all from one sample in a study of brain T cells in children with intractable seizures. Produced via immunoSEQ multiplex PCR; TCRdb's table is partial and in-frame only. The data hold 340,000 or so clones, with nearly 95% observed a single time. The source material was peripheral blood, sampled less than 6 months after surgery. These receptors all come from a boy under two years old with tuberous sclerosis and intractable seizures. The CDR3 runs from the conserved cysteine through the conserved F or W. Each record gives: V gene, clone size, D gene, J gene, CDR3 DNA, CDR3 protein. D genes are given only for firm matches. For some rows the clone size is stated as once, few or many, or as a class when expanded; others skip it.

TRBV7-2	.	.	TRBJ1-3	TGTGCCGGCAGCTTAAGGGCGGGGGCTATTGCTGGAAACACCATATATTTT	CAGSLRAGAIAGNTIYF
TRBV5-1	.	TRBD1	TRBJ2-1	TGCGCCAGCAGCGGGACAGGGTCCTACAATGAGCAGTTCTTC	CASSGTGSYNEQFF
TRBV12-3/TRBV12-4	once	.	TRBJ2-2	TGTGCCAGCAGCCCCGGGGGGGAGCTGTTTTTT	CASSPGGELFF
TRBV7-8	.	.	TRBJ1-2	TGTGCCAGCAGCTTCCGAATGGGGGACGGCTACACCTTC	CASSFRMGDGYTF
TRBV15	.	.	TRBJ2-5	TGTGCCACCAGCAGCCCCCAGGGATCAGGAGAGACCCAGTACTTC	CATSSPQGSGETQYF
TRBV5-4	.	.	TRBJ1-1	TGTGCCAGCAGCTTGGTTGGGGGGCCCAACACTGAAGCTTTCTTT	CASSLVGGPNTEAFF
TRBV3-1/TRBV3-2	.	.	TRBJ1-2	TGTGCCAGCAGCCCTGACAGGCTGGGCTACACCTTC	CASSPDRLGYTF
TRBV29-1	.	.	TRBJ1-1	TGCAGCGTCTACGGGGCGAACACTGAAGCTTTCTTT	CSVYGANTEAFF
TRBV30	.	.	TRBJ1-2	TGTGCCTGGGTCAGGACAGTTAACTATGGCTACACCTTC	CAWVRTVNYGYTF
TRBV9	once	.	TRBJ1-1	TGTGCCAGCAGCGTAGGAGGACGTCAGAACACTGAAGCTTTCTTT	CASSVGGRQNTEAFF
TRBV6-5	.	TRBD1	TRBJ1-6	TGTGCCAGCAGTCTATCGGGACAGTATAATTCACCCCTCCACTTT	CASSLSGQYNSPLHF
TRBV6-5	once	.	TRBJ1-2	TGTGCCAGCAGGTACCTTAACTATGGCTACACCTTC	CASRYLNYGYTF
TRBV9	.	.	TRBJ1-1	TGTGCCAGCAGCCCAGGACAGTTTCAGAACACTGAAGCTTTCTTT	CASSPGQFQNTEAFF
TRBV10-2	.	.	TRBJ1-4	TGCGCCAGCAAGTTCGGACAGTCGAATGAAAAACTGTTTTTT	CASKFGQSNEKLFF
TRBV5-1	.	.	TRBJ1-2	TGCGCCAGCAGCCAGGGCCCCCCAGGGGGCTACACCTTC	CASSQGPPGGYTF
TRBV28	.	.	TRBJ1-3	TGTGCCAGCAGCCAACAACCCTCTGGAAACACCATATATTTT	CASSQQPSGNTIYF